This T cell receptor (beta chain) was identified in a study of blood T cell repertoires in COVID-19. Study details: Specimens from acute and convalescent COVID-19 originated in the United States, Italy and Spain.

This clone occurred a few times. Repertoires were generated with immunoSEQ multiplex PCR, while TCRdb's copy carries only in-frame clones and drops some. The data show approximately 300,000 clones, with about 85% seen just once and under 2% held by the top ten. Participants' own reports of clinical history determined their cohort assignment. V lost 4 bases to trimming and J lost 4 bases; unmatched junction nucleotides: 3. The germline V gene has CDR1 SGHRS and CDR2 YFSETQ. The CDR3 is 14 residues long. This receptor was taken from a woman in her 30s who had been exposed to COVID-19. The rearrangement uses TRBV5-1 and TRBJ1-5; 9 nucleotides agree with TRBD1. The sample consisted of PBMCs or T cells enriched from blood (not recorded which). CDR3 bases: TGCGCCAGCAGCCGCGGGACAGGGAATCAGCCCCAGCATTTT. This encodes CASSRGTGNQPQHF.